A selection of T cell receptor beta chains follows, all from one sample in a study of T cells after yellow fever vaccination. TCRdb used MiXCR to reprocess the 5' RACE reads, holding one entry per CDR3 protein. The sample has some 350,000 distinct CDR3 sequences, approximately 4% seen once. The sequencing used PBMCs, collected 5 days after the yellow fever booster vaccination. The source of these receptors is a man aged 18 to 29 who received the YFV17D yellow fever vaccine. The CDR3 runs from the conserved cysteine through the conserved F or W. D genes are given only for firm matches. Only some rows state a clone size, as once, few, many or a class for expanded clones.

j_call	d_call	clone_size	v_call	cdr3_aa	cdr3_nt
TRBJ2-3	NA	NA	TRBV5-4	CASSLKATQATDTQYF	TGTGCCAGCAGCTTGAAGGCGACTCAAGCCACGGATACGCAGTATTTT
TRBJ1-1	NA	NA	TRBV28	CASSSSLEAFF	TGTGCCAGCAGTTCTAGCCTAGAAGCTTTCTTT
TRBJ1-1	TRBD1	few	TRBV12-3/TRBV12-4	CASSSRQGAPEAFF	TGTGCCAGCAGTTCTCGACAGGGGGCCCCTGAAGCTTTCTTT
TRBJ1-2	NA	few	TRBV7-9	CASSLDVPLQRDYGYTF	TGTGCCAGCAGCTTAGATGTTCCGCTACAGAGGGACTATGGCTACACCTTC
TRBJ1-2	TRBD1	few	TRBV5-1	CASSLGGRGDYGYTF	TGCGCCAGCAGCTTGGGCGGCAGGGGGGACTATGGCTACACCTTC
TRBJ2-4	TRBD1	many	TRBV20-1	CSAPDRVKNIQYF	TGCAGTGCCCCGGACAGGGTTAAAAACATTCAGTACTTC
TRBJ1-2	NA	few	TRBV7-2	CASSLRGEVGYTF	TGTGCCAGCAGCTTACGGGGCGAGGTTGGCTACACCTTC
TRBJ1-1	NA	many	TRBV6-2/TRBV6-3	CASRDDTEAFF	TGTGCCAGCAGGGACGATACTGAAGCTTTCTTT
TRBJ2-2	TRBD2	few	TRBV6-5	CASRFLAGHAGELFF	TGTGCCAGCAGATTCCTAGCGGGGCACGCCGGGGAGCTGTTTTTT
TRBJ2-1	NA	many	TRBV27	CASSEDSSYNEQFF	TGTGCCAGCAGTGAGGACAGCTCCTACAATGAGCAGTTCTTC
TRBJ1-2	NA	NA	TRBV3-1	CASSHPNRVNYGYTF	TGTGCCAGCAGCCACCCAAATAGGGTTAACTATGGCTACACCTTC
TRBJ2-7	NA	NA	TRBV5-1	CASSFDLKAYEQYF	TGCGCCAGCAGTTTTGACCTTAAAGCCTACGAGCAGTACTTC
TRBJ2-1	NA	few	TRBV19	CASSIGEGGNSYNEQFF	TGTGCCAGTAGTATAGGGGAGGGGGGGAACTCCTACAATGAGCAGTTCTTC
TRBJ1-1	TRBD1	NA	TRBV19	CASSIQRTGANTEAFF	TGTGCCAGTAGTATCCAAAGGACAGGGGCGAACACTGAAGCTTTCTTT
TRBJ2-7	NA	NA	TRBV20-1	CSARDPGRGYEQYF	TGCAGTGCTAGAGACCCAGGGAGGGGGTACGAGCAGTACTTC
TRBJ1-2	NA	NA	TRBV24-1	CATSESGTNYGYTF	TGTGCCACCAGTGAGTCAGGGACTAACTATGGCTACACCTTC
TRBJ2-3	TRBD2	NA	TRBV20-1	CSATSVQRGPDTQYF	TGCAGTGCGACAAGCGTCCAGCGGGGGCCAGATACGCAGTATTTT
TRBJ2-2	NA	once	TRBV7-2	CASSQTANTGELFF	TGTGCCAGCAGCCAGACAGCGAACACCGGGGAGCTGTTTTTT
TRBJ1-4	NA	NA	TRBV5-1	CASSLQGKTNEKLFF	TGCGCCAGCAGCTTGCAGGGGAAGACTAATGAAAAACTGTTTTTT
TRBJ1-5	NA	few	TRBV28	CASSYREDQPQHF	TGTGCCAGCAGCTACAGGGAGGATCAGCCCCAGCATTTT
TRBJ2-5	TRBD1	many	TRBV7-9	CASSPQGAKETQYF	TGTGCCAGCAGCCCACAGGGGGCAAAAGAGACCCAGTACTTC
TRBJ2-5	TRBD2	NA	TRBV10-3	CAIGTLSGAETQYF	TGTGCCATCGGAACCCTGAGCGGGGCTGAGACCCAGTACTTC
TRBJ2-3	NA	many	TRBV28	CASSFGAGDTQYF	TGTGCCAGCAGTTTCGGGGCTGGGGATACGCAGTATTTT
TRBJ2-2	NA	NA	TRBV3-1	CASSQDLCGLPNTGELFF	TGTGCCAGCAGCCAAGATCTTTGCGGGTTGCCGAACACCGGGGAGCTGTTTTTT
TRBJ1-5	NA	NA	TRBV10-3	CAISDIRDSNQPQHF	TGTGCCATCAGTGACATAAGGGATAGCAATCAGCCCCAGCATTTT
TRBJ2-1	TRBD2	NA	TRBV9	CASTLGGGILNEQFF	TGTGCCAGCACCCTGGGGGGGGGGATACTCAATGAGCAGTTCTTC